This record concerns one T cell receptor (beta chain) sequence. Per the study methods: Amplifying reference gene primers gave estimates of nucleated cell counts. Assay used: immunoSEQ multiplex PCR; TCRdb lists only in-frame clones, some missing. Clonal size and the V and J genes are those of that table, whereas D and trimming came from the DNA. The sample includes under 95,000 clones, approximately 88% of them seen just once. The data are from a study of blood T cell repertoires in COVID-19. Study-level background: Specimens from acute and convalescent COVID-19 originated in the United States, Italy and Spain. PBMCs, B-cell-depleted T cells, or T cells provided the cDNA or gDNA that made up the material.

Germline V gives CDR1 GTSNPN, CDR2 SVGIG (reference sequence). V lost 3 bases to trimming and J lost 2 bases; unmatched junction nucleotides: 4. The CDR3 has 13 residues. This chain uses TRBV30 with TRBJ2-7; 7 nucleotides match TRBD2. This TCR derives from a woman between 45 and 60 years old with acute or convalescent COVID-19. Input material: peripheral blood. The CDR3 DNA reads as TGTGCCTGGAGCGGCGGGGGAACCTACGAGCAGTACTTC. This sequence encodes CAWSGGGTYEQYF. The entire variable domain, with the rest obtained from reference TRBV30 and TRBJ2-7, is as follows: SQTIHQWPATLVQPVGSPLSLECTVEGTSNPNLYWYRQAAGRGLQLLFYSVGIGQISSEVPQNLSASRPQDRQFILSSKKLLLSDSGFYLCAWSGGGTYEQYFGPGTRLTVT.